This T cell receptor (beta chain) stems from a study of PD-L1 blockade in urothelial cancer. Overall study: Male sex and bladder-origin urothelial cancer characterized about 85% of the 29 patients. It was at 3 weeks (second dose) and 6 weeks after treatment start that blood was analyzed. A median of approximately 150,000 T cells was found in the blood samples.

Generated by immunoSEQ multiplex PCR, the TCRdb table keeps only in-frame clones and is missing some. The table lists some 87,000 clones, 80% to 90% of them singletons. A remark on this clone: The junction does not match germline at one end; this may be a read error.

Stated time point: pretreatment peripheral blood. A total of 1 to 8 samples per patient were collected pretreatment and on-treatment. The receptor was derived from a man in his sixties with urothelial cancer. The sequences come from PBMCs, collected around atezolizumab (anti-PD-L1) treatment.

CDR3 in DNA: TGTGCCAGCAGCCCGGGGACAGGGGGGTCCTTCGAGCAGTACTTC. It encodes CASSPGTGGSFEQYF. This chain uses TRBV5-8 with TRBJ2-7, with TRBD1 identical over 11 bases. CDR3 length equals 15 residues. CDR1 is SGHTS and CDR2 is YDEGEE in the germline V gene.